Sequencing of this T cell receptor beta chain was carried out in a study of T cells after yellow fever vaccination. This clonotype was seen ten or more times. In TCRdb, the 5' RACE reads were re-called with MiXCR into one record per CDR3 protein. This sample has around 340,000 distinct CDR3 sequences, with 8.5% to 10% found just once. This CDR3 is built from 15 residues. CDR1 is MNHEY and CDR2 is SVGEGT in the germline V gene. V shed 0 bases, J shed 6 bases, and the junction held 8 bases outside the gene matches. The rearrangement links TRBV6-2 or TRBV6-3 to TRBJ2-7, with 7 bases identical to TRBD1. Here the sequenced sample was PBMCs, taken on the day of the first yellow fever vaccination. This clonotype was sampled from a man younger than 35 who received the YFV17D yellow fever vaccine. The CDR3 here is CASSYSPKGGIEQYV. The DNA for the CDR3 is TGTGCCAGCAGTTACTCCCCTAAAGGGGGCATCGAGCAGTACGTC.